This T cell receptor beta chain was recorded in a study of cytomegalovirus exposure and HLA in healthy donors. Findings of the study overall: Later genetic work tied a missense DCLRE1C variant to beta-chain V and J trimming. Excluded were some V segments that proved indistinguishable, including TRBV6-2 and TRBV6-3. TCR beta V segments were, for the most part, productive about 87% or about 30% of the time in an earlier analysis. Testing in vitro showed a few CMV-associated chains specific for CMV antigens.

Turning to this clone: The antigen is not known.

Germline CDR1 and CDR2: SGHDT and YYEEEE. CDR3 length equals 17 residues. J was trimmed by 5 bases and V by 0 bases; bases with no gene match: 8. With 60 Vbeta and 13 Jbeta primers, the PCR was carried out. Method: immunoSEQ multiplex PCR; TCRdb's copy keeps in-frame clones and lacks some. The sample lists some 200,000 clones, 80% to 85% occurring once. Sequencing was carried out using PBMCs. The clonotype originates from a woman younger than 30 in good health and CMV-seronegative. The chain combines TRBV5-6 with TRBJ2-2, with 9 bases identical to TRBD2. CDR3 residues: CASSLAARLAVTGELFF. In DNA, the CDR3 is TGTGCCAGCAGCTTGGCCGCAAGACTAGCGGTGACCGGGGAGCTGTTTTTT.